The 17 T cell receptor beta chains given below trace back to one sample, sequenced in a study of control samples from healthy donors and cancer patients. The table came from immunoSEQ multiplex PCR; TCRdb's copy has only in-frame clones and leaves some out. The sample holds tens of thousands of clones, around 75% seen once. Sequenced material: formalin-fixed, paraffin-embedded tissue. These receptors were collected from a male donor with melanoma.

The CDR3 coding sequence is TGTGCCAGCAGTCCTCAGGGCACCGGGGAGCTGTTTTTT. Amino acid sequence: CASSPQGTGELFF. The chain links TRBV27 to TRBJ2-2; D might be TRBD1 (5 bases). CDR3 length: 13 amino acids. Trimming took 5 bases from V and 4 from J, leaving 8 bases between them. Germline CDR1 MNHEY, CDR2 SMNVEV (reference sequence).

This chain joins TRBV2 and TRBJ2-5; the D is unclear. CDR1 SNHLY and CDR2 FYNNEI come from the germline V gene. V was clipped by 4 bases and J by 2 bases, with 11 bases between them. This CDR3 region has 14 residues. The CDR3 loop reads CASSGRTTQETQYF. The CDR3 DNA reads as TGTGCCAGCAGTGGCAGAACAACACAAGAGACCCAGTACTTC.

The sample holds a few counts of this clone. The chain uses TRBV6-6 and TRBJ2-5, with D possibly called TRBD1 or TRBD2 (5 bases each). The CDR3 is 15 residues long. Germline V gives CDR1 MNHNY, CDR2 SVGAGI (reference sequence). Trimming stripped 4 bases from V and 7 bases from J, with 19 bases between. The CDR3 reads CASSSSIRGKRTQYF. The CDR3 nucleotides are TGTGCCAGCAGTTCCTCCATCCGGGGCAAGAGGACCCAGTACTTC.

On this clone: Being one base from a much bigger clone, this may be a read error. The V call is TRBV7-7, the J call TRBJ2-5; perhaps TRBD2 as D (5 bases). CDR1 is SSHAT and CDR2 is FNYEAQ in the germline V gene (reference sequence). V lost 1 base and J lost 5, with 14 bases in between. CDR3 length equals 15 residues. CDR3 amino acids: CASSLGSRSGETQYF. For the CDR3, the DNA is TGTGCCAGCAGCTTAGGGTCCAGGTCGGGGGAGACCCAGTACTTC.

This CDR3 reads CASSYSSPWETQYF. The DNA for the CDR3 is TGTGCCAGCAGTTACAGCTCCCCGTGGGAGACCCAGTACTTC. V and J are TRBV6-2 or TRBV6-3 and TRBJ2-5; D remains ambiguous. Trimming shortened V by 2 bases and J by 5 bases, and 12 bases separated the two germline ends. CDR3 length: 14 amino acids. The germline gives CDR1 MNHEY, CDR2 SVGEGT.

The chain has TRBV5-1 and TRBJ2-1; no definite D call. The CDR3 extends over 13 amino acids. Trimming removed 1 base from V and 5 bases from J, with 7 bases in between. Germline CDR1 SGHRS, CDR2 YFSETQ. In nucleotides, the CDR3 is TGCGCCAGCAGCTTGAAACAGCACAATGAGCAGTTCTTC. Its translation: CASSLKQHNEQFF.

The chain couples TRBV28 to TRBJ2-1; 9 bases fit TRBD1. Germline trimming cut 5 bases from V and 6 bases from J; bases unmatched to any gene: 11. Per the germline V gene, CDR1 is MDHEN and CDR2 is SYDVKM. The CDR3 length is 16 residues. The CDR3 is CASSTHPGTGTNEQFF. CDR3 DNA sequence: TGTGCCAGCAGTACTCACCCAGGGACAGGGACCAATGAGCAGTTCTTC.

This sequence joins TRBV19 and TRBJ2-7; D ambiguous. The CDR3 is made up of 14 amino acids. The V and J ends lost 9 bases and 3 bases respectively, with 18 bases between them. Germline V gene lookup returns CDR1 LNHDA and CDR2 SQIVND (reference sequence). The CDR3 bases are TGTGCCAGCAGGCCCGACGGCGGAATCTACGAGCAGTACTTC. It yields the protein CASRPDGGIYEQYF.

The CDR3 region is CASSYASGAGNIQYF. The CDR3 nucleotides read TGTGCCAGCAGTTACGCAAGTGGGGCTGGGAACATTCAGTACTTC. The J gene is TRBJ2-4, the V gene TRBV6-5; TRBD1 might be the D (5 bases). The CDR3 contains 15 residues. Germline V gene sequence: CDR1 MNHEY, CDR2 SVGAGI. Between the trimmed V and J ends, which lost 2 bases and 7 bases, there was a span of 15 bases.

This clone was seen just once. V usage is TRBV5-4 and J usage is TRBJ2-3; 7 bases are a match to TRBD2. V shed 0 bases and J 3 bases; nucleotides not matched to a gene: 4. The CDR3 covers 15 residues. Germline assignment: CDR1 SGHNT and CDR2 YYREEE (reference sequence). The CDR3 here is CASSLGRGSTDTQYF. For the CDR3, the DNA is TGTGCCAGCAGCTTGGGGCGCGGGAGTACAGATACGCAGTATTTT.

This clone has just one count. The chain is built from TRBV28 and TRBJ1-4; 8 nucleotides line up with TRBD1. Germline CDR1 and CDR2: MDHEN and SYDVKM. V was clipped by 6 bases and J by 4 bases; unmatched bases: 10. This CDR3 spans 16 amino acids. CDR3 DNA: TGTGCCAGCAGCCGTATCAGGGGGCGGAATAATGAAAAACTGTTTTTT. Residues: CASSRIRGRNNEKLFF.

This sequence joins TRBV6-2 or TRBV6-3 and TRBJ2-4; D remains unclear. The V end lost 4 bases, the J end lost 6 bases, and 7 bases lay between the germline ends. From germline, CDR1 is MNHEY and CDR2 SVGEGT. The CDR3 runs 12 residues. CDR3 sequence: CASSSPGNIQYF. DNA of the CDR3: TGTGCCAGCAGTTCGCCAGGAAACATTCAGTACTTC.

This clone is a singleton in its sample. The V call is TRBV19, the J call TRBJ2-4, with D maybe TRBD2 (6 bases). The CDR3 sequence is 16 residues long. Between the trimmed V and J ends, which lost 4 bases and 0 bases, there was a span of 13 bases. CDR1 is LNHDA, CDR2 SQIVND, per germline (reference sequence). The CDR3 DNA follows: TGTGCCAGTAGTACGTCAGCGGGCTTAGCCAAAAACATTCAGTACTTC. This sequence encodes CASSTSAGLAKNIQYF.

In this sample, this clone turned up a few times. V is TRBV5-4 and J is TRBJ1-1; 8 bases are shared with TRBD1. The CDR3 loop spans 16 amino acids. The trim removed 10 bases at V and 7 bases at J, leaving 21 bases unmatched. The germline V gene encodes CDR1 SGHNT and CDR2 YYREEE (reference sequence). The CDR3 loop reads CAGQHGTGRSGVEAFF. The DNA for the CDR3 is TGTGCCGGCCAACACGGGACAGGCAGATCGGGAGTTGAAGCTTTCTTT.

The J gene is TRBJ1-1, the V gene TRBV10-3, with TRBD1 matching over 7 bases. Per germline, CDR1 ENHRY and CDR2 SYGVKD. The CDR3 contains 14 residues. V shed 6 bases and J 1 base; nucleotides not matched to a gene: 5. Here the CDR3 reads CAISPGQTNTEAFF. In DNA form, the CDR3 reads TGTGCCATCAGCCCGGGACAGACGAACACTGAAGCTTTCTTT.

The chain employs TRBV5-1 and TRBJ2-1; D may be TRBD2 (6 bases). V lost 6 bases and J 6 bases, leaving 22 bases between the germline ends. This CDR3 has 16 residues. In germline, CDR1 is SGHRS, CDR2 YFSETQ. The CDR3 DNA sequence: TGCGCCAGCACCTCGACCGGGACTGCCTACGCCAATGAGCAGTTCTTC. Protein: CASTSTGTAYANEQFF.

CDR3 nucleotides: TGTGCCAGCAGTCCTTCGGACCGGGGGAGAGAGACCCAGTACTTC. Translated: CASSPSDRGRETQYF. V is TRBV27 and J is TRBJ2-5; the D gene is possibly TRBD2 (6 bases). CDR1 is MNHEY and CDR2 is SMNVEV in the germline V gene (reference sequence). The V end was cut by 5 bases, the J end by 4 bases, with 17 bases between. CDR3 size: 15 residues.